Listed here is a single TCR beta chain. At one of its ends the junction is not consistent with the germline gene, which may arise from a read error. The CDR3 runs to 15 residues. Per germline, CDR1 SGHVS and CDR2 FQNEAQ. It was from roughly 20-30 mg of unsorted bulk tissue that RNA and DNA were co-extracted. A constant-region primer primed TCR beta cDNA synthesis from 400 to 550 ng of total RNA. Slightly modified ARM-PCR, run as three nested multiplex PCR rounds, produced the TCR beta libraries. Running ten to eleven cycles apiece, the first two PCR rounds relied on TRBV1-TRBV30 forward primers together with a C-beta reverse primer. TCRdb re-called the multiplex PCR reads with MiXCR, one entry per CDR3 protein. Of over 100,000 distinct CDR3 sequences listed, nearly 70% are singletons. The data were obtained in a study of tumor-infiltrating lymphocytes in primary liver carcinoma. Turning to the study itself: Tissue type made little difference to sample yields of roughly 3.65 to 7.13 million productive TCRbeta reads.

The sequencing input was tumor-adjacent normal liver tissue. The J gene is TRBJ2-5, the V gene TRBV7-8; possibly TRBD2 for D (5 bases). This clonotype was obtained from a woman aged 60-75 years with primary liver carcinoma and hepatitis B virus infection. The CDR3 DNA sequence: TGCGCCAGCAGCGGCGAACCGCCGGTCGGGGAGACCCAGTACTTC. Translated: CASSGEPPVGETQYF.